Given below is one T cell receptor beta chain in context. This clonotype was counted only a few times. There is no known antigen for this receptor. No much larger clone exists at a distance of one base, and base qualities are not known. These data are taken from a study of T cells in Graves' hyperthyroidism and ophthalmopathy (dated by TCRdb to about 2019). General notes on the study: To identify distinguishing TCR V-J signatures, a discovery cohort of around 98 patients was used, comprising 43 with Graves' ophthalmopathy and around 60 with stable Graves' hyperthyroidism. The 75 to 100 discovery patients were randomly divided into training and test sets at a 7:3 ratio. Prospective prediction of ophthalmopathy was tested in an independent validation cohort consisting of 18 hyperthyroidism patients and more than 15 patients who later progressed to ophthalmopathy. Thyroid tissue and blood T-cell repertoires from more than 5 Graves' hyperthyroidism patients were also compared in the study. The paper reports TCR Vbeta CDR3 sequencing of approximately 140 peripheral blood samples: 40 to 45 ophthalmopathy, 70 to 85 hyperthyroidism and 17 progressor patients. After blood sampling, hyperthyroidism patients were treated with methimazole at a starting dose of 30 mg daily, and ophthalmopathy patients were treated with high-dose intravenous methylprednisolone. The full study reports these points: A model built on a 13 V-J signature distinguished ophthalmopathy from stable hyperthyroidism, reaching about 88% sensitivity and approximately 81% specificity in cross-validation and 80%/75% in testing. Most expanded thyroid clonotypes (frequency above 0.001) were also detected in blood, a finding suggesting that blood repertoires may reflect thyroid immune responses. In validation, the model predicted progression to ophthalmopathy a median of about 5.9 months before onset, with roughly 70% sensitivity and roughly 79% specificity. No statistical method was used to set the sample size in advance, and investigators knew the group allocation.

Stable Graves' hyperthyroidism was defined as no progression to ophthalmopathy during 18 months of follow-up. Hyperthyroidism patients were newly diagnosed, with disease duration under 2 months, and aged 18 to 65 years. Any patient with an uncontrolled infection, another autoimmune disease, pregnancy or lactation was excluded. Diagnoses relied on clinical symptoms, serum thyroxine and TRAb, thyroid ultrasound and orbital computed tomography. Total RNA was extracted with Trizol reagent, and quality was checked on an Agilent 2100 Bioanalyzer. The TCR beta CDR3 regions were amplified from the RNA transcripts. A first-round RT-PCR of the TCR CDR3 used the HTBI primer set with the Qiagen OneStep RT-PCR kit. Libraries were constructed in a second round of multiplex PCR, after which size selection and purification were carried out. Sequencing of the libraries was done on an Illumina HiSeq2000 using paired-end 100 bp reads. The original methods were these. SOAPnuke was used to process the raw data, throwing out any read that contained adapters or uncalled bases, had a mean Phred below 15, or lacked an exact constant-primer or identifier match. COPE v1.2.5 was used to merge high-quality paired reads, and clonotypes were defined as unique nucleotide sequences. MiTCR v1.1 was used to align clonotypes to the IMGT TRBV, TRBD and TRBJ reference segments. The analysis was restricted to V-J combinations with a frequency above 0.0001, which together covered 98% to 99.2% of the repertoires. The TCS score was defined as F50 (clonal expansion) divided by E x V (chaos), with BLOSUM62-based TCRdist calculated between CDR3 peptides within each V-J. Welch's t-statistics and random forest reduced several hundred V-J features to 13, which were used in a naive Bayes classifier (R e1071). Thyroid-blood repertoire similarity was quantified with the Morisita-Horn index. The public reads were quality trimmed at Q25 with fastp and then assembled into clones with MiXCR by TCRdb, keeping productive beta chains. Each record represents a unique CDR3 protein, reported with the most common genes and DNA among its rows. The V and J calls were not made by the authors but by TCRdb's processing. The sample table shows a few hundred thousand distinct CDR3 sequences, and roughly 46% are seen once. About 7.8% of the sample is in the top ten clones.

The CDR3, from cysteine to phenylalanine, totals 16 residues. CDR3 DNA only is kept here, 48 bases in frame from base 1. Trimming removed 8 bases from V and 2 bases from J, leaving 21 bases between the germline ends. CDR1 and CDR2 are read off the germline V gene (reference sequence) as LGHDT and YNNKEL. The sequenced sample consisted of peripheral blood or thyroid tissue (not recorded which). The sequence is built from TRBV3-1 and TRBJ1-2; the D segment could be TRBD1, given 5 matching bases. This clonotype was obtained from a woman under 30 with Graves' hyperthyroidism. The DNA reads as follows: TGTGCCAGCTCACCAACAGGAGTAATTAAAAACTATGGCTACACCTTC. Its translation is CASSPTGVIKNYGYTF.